This T cell receptor beta chain was recorded in a study of blood T cell repertoires in COVID-19. Study at large: COVID-19 samples collected from the United States, Italy and Spain covered acute and convalescent phases. T cells, B-cell-depleted T cells, or PBMCs provided the cDNA or gDNA that served as material.

Original processing methods: Scientists estimated how many nucleated cells there were by amplifying reference gene primers. Generated by immunoSEQ multiplex PCR, the TCRdb table keeps only in-frame clones and is missing some. Clone size and V and J calls were adopted from that table, with D and trimming inferred from the DNA. The data show approximately 120,000 clones, over 80% seen once. V was cut by 5 bases and J by 8 bases, with 11 bases left in between. Germline assignment: CDR1 SGHTS and CDR2 YDEGEE. The CDR3 consists of 12 residues. The V and J genes are TRBV5-8 and TRBJ2-1; no reliable D call. This receptor was obtained from a woman aged 55 to 70 with acute or convalescent COVID-19. The sequenced sample consisted of peripheral blood. As DNA, the CDR3 is TGTGCCAGCAGTCAGCCTGACTATGAGCAGTTCTTC. Amino acid sequence: CASSQPDYEQFF.